The 8 T cell receptor beta chains in this list originate from one sample, sequenced in a study of OX40 agonist ivuxolimab in advanced cancers. Libraries were prepared by immunoSEQ multiplex PCR; TCRdb keeps only in-frame clonotypes and omits some of them. The data show approximately 100,000 clones, 84% seen once. The sequences come from CD4+ or CD8+ T cells sorted from blood, collected in a trial of the OX40 agonist ivuxolimab. All receptors derive from an adult with an advanced solid tumor such as melanoma, head and neck, liver or kidney cancer.

The genes are TRBV27 and TRBJ2-1; tentative D call: TRBD1 (5 bases). The CDR3 runs to 13 residues. V shed 2 bases and J shed 7 bases, with 9 bases lying between them. Germline V gene data show CDR1 as MNHEY and CDR2 as SMNVEV (reference sequence). CDR3 nucleotides: TGTGCCAGCAGTTTAACAGGTACTAATGAGCAGTTCTTC. As protein: CASSLTGTNEQFF.

Concerning this clone: The junction does not match germline at one end; this may be a read error. This CDR3 is also generated by other DNA sequences in the sample. V usage is TRBV12-5 and J usage is TRBJ1-2; D is uncertain. Per the germline V gene, CDR1 is LGHNT and CDR2 is FRNRAP. This CDR3 spans 15 amino acids. CDR3 in DNA: TGTGCTAGTGGTTTCCCCAGGACCCCTAACTATGGTTACACCTTC. It translates to CASGFPRTPNYGYTF.

This clone was observed once. The chain employs TRBV5-1 and TRBJ2-1; 9 bases are shared with TRBD2. V was clipped by 3 bases and J by 7 bases; unmatched bases: 11. The CDR3 extends over 16 amino acids. CDR1 is SGHRS and CDR2 is YFSETQ in the germline V gene. Here the CDR3 reads CASSSTPGAGGNEQFF. CDR3 DNA sequence: TGCGCCAGCAGCTCTACTCCCGGGGCGGGGGGGAATGAGCAGTTCTTC.

The rearrangement joins TRBV19 to TRBJ1-1, with D possibly being TRBD1 (6 bases). The germline V gene has CDR1 LNHDA and CDR2 SQIVND (reference sequence). This CDR3 has 13 amino acids. V was clipped by 11 bases and J by 0 bases, with 13 bases between them. CDR3 DNA: TGTGCCGTAAAGGACAGATTGAACACTGAAGCTTTCTTT. Its protein is CAVKDRLNTEAFF.

This clone was observed once. The genes are TRBV2 and TRBJ2-6; no definite D call. CDR1 is SNHLY, CDR2 FYNNEI, per germline. The CDR3 loop spans 16 amino acids. Between the trimmed V and J ends, which lost 4 bases and 0 bases, there was a span of 10 bases. The CDR3 reads CASSVEPGSGANVLTF. DNA for the CDR3: TGTGCCAGCAGTGTAGAGCCCGGCTCTGGGGCCAACGTCCTGACTTTC. The full variable domain, its missing parts supplied by reference TRBV2 and TRBJ2-6, is EPEVTQTPSHQVTQMGQEVILRCVPISNHLYFYWYRQILGQKVEFLVSFYNNEISEKSEIFDDQFSVERPDGSNFTLKIRSTKLEDSAMYFCASSVEPGSGANVLTFGAGSRLTVL.

This clone appeared a few times. At the DNA level, this CDR3 is encoded by other sequences in the same sample as well. The rearrangement joins TRBV19 to TRBJ1-1, with D hard to call. The V end was cut by 3 bases, the J end by 1 base, with 6 bases between. The CDR3 is 13 residues long. The germline gives CDR1 LNHDA, CDR2 SQIVND (reference sequence). This chain's CDR3 is CASSINANTEAFF. Here the CDR3 DNA reads TGTGCCAGTAGTATTAACGCGAACACTGAAGCTTTCTTT.

V is TRBV6-1 and J is TRBJ1-2; D remains unclear. CDR1 is MNHNS, CDR2 SASEGT, per germline. Trimming stripped 4 bases from V and 6 bases from J, with 12 bases between. This CDR3 is 13 amino acids long. DNA for the CDR3: TGTGCCAGCAGTGTCCGGGCTAATCATGGCTACACCTTC. Protein sequence: CASSVRANHGYTF.

The J gene is TRBJ1-1, the V gene TRBV2; 7 bases line up with TRBD1. CDR3 size: 11 residues. From germline, CDR1 is SNHLY and CDR2 FYNNEI. Trimming removed 5 bases from V and 7 bases from J; junction bases left unmatched: 1. The CDR3 here is CASSQGGEAFF. In DNA, the CDR3 is TGTGCCAGCAGTCAGGGGGGTGAAGCTTTCTTT.